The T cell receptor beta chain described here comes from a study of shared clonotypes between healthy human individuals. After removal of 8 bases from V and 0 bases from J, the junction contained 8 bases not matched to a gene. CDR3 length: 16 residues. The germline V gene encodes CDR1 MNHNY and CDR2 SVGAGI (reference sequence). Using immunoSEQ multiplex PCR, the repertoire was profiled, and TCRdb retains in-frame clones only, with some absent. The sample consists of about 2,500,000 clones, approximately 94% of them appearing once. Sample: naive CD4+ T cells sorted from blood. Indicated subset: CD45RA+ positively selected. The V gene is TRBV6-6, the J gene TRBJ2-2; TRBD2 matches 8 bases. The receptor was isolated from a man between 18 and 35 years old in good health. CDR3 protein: CASGREGLSNTGELFF. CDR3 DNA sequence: TGTGCCAGCGGACGGGAGGGGCTCTCGAACACCGGGGAGCTGTTTTTT.